This T cell receptor beta chain is drawn from a study of blood T cell repertoires in COVID-19. Study-wide background: Researchers got acute and convalescent COVID-19 samples from the United States, Italy and Spain. Sample material is recorded as cDNA or gDNA derived from T cells, B-cell-depleted T cells, or PBMCs.

Original processing notes: Nucleated cell number was recorded as an estimate derived from reference gene primer amplification. Sequencing used immunoSEQ multiplex PCR; TCRdb keeps in-frame clones, though not all of them. That table supplies the V and J calls and clone size; D and trimming were determined from the DNA. The table lists under 65,000 clones, less than 90% of them singletons. V shed 2 bases and J 4 bases; nucleotides not matched to a gene: 6. This CDR3 has 14 amino acids. Germline V gene sequence: CDR1 SGHRS, CDR2 YFSETQ. This receptor was obtained from an elderly man in a cohort sampled during active COVID-19. Sequencing used peripheral blood. The chain couples TRBV5-1 to TRBJ2-7; 7 bases match TRBD1. CDR3 DNA sequence: TGCGCCAGCAGCTTTGGGCAGGGGGTGTACGAGCAGTACTTC. As protein: CASSFGQGVYEQYF.